Following are 17 T cell receptor beta chains from one sample sequenced in a study of cytomegalovirus exposure and HLA in healthy donors. The study ran its PCR with 60 Vbeta and 13 Jbeta primers. The repertoire was sequenced with immunoSEQ multiplex PCR; TCRdb's copy has only in-frame clones and lacks some. Of 100,000 to 150,000 clones listed, less than 85% are singletons. Sequencing was carried out using PBMCs. The receptor set was obtained from a man aged 18 to 30 in good health and CMV-seropositive.

This chain connects TRBV5-1 to TRBJ1-1; no reliable D call. From germline, CDR1 is SGHRS and CDR2 YFSETQ. V was trimmed by 4 bases and J by 8 bases, leaving 12 bases between them. The CDR3 has 12 residues. The chain's CDR3 is CASSIDGLEAFF. CDR3 bases: TGCGCCAGCAGCATCGACGGACTCGAAGCTTTCTTT.

The chain couples TRBV5-5 to TRBJ2-5; 10 bases line up with TRBD1. Germline V lookup: CDR1 SGHKS, CDR2 YYEKEE (reference sequence). This CDR3 is 15 amino acids long. The ends lost 0 bases at V and 4 bases at J; junction bases unmatched: 3. CDR3 sequence reads: CASSLGTGGSETQYF. DNA for the CDR3: TGTGCCAGCAGCTTGGGGACAGGGGGTTCAGAGACCCAGTACTTC.

The J gene is TRBJ2-7, the V gene TRBV27, with TRBD1 as a possible D gene (5 bases). Germline-derived CDR1 and CDR2 are MNHEY and SMNVEV (reference sequence). CDR3 length equals 14 residues. Trimming removed 6 bases from V and 7 bases from J, with 19 bases in between. CDR3 sequence: CASRITGFASEQYF. In DNA, the CDR3 is TGTGCCAGCAGGATTACAGGCTTTGCTAGTGAGCAGTACTTC.

This clone was detected only a few times. V gene TRBV6-1 combines with J gene TRBJ2-3; 8 positions match TRBD2. The trim removed 2 bases at V and 1 base at J, leaving 2 bases unmatched. The CDR3 length is 15 residues. Germline V gene lookup returns CDR1 MNHNS and CDR2 SASEGT. CDR3 protein: CASSERRGGTDTQYF. The CDR3 DNA is TGTGCCAGCAGTGAAAGGCGGGGGGGCACAGATACGCAGTATTTT.

This rearrangement joins TRBV5-6 to TRBJ1-1; maybe TRBD1 (6 bases). The CDR3 consists of 14 residues. The ends were cut back, 2 bases at V and 8 bases at J, with 16 bases in the middle. Per the germline V gene, CDR1 is SGHDT and CDR2 is YYEEEE. This CDR3 reads CASSLLQGMAEAFF. The CDR3 DNA is TGTGCCAGCAGCTTACTTCAGGGGATGGCCGAAGCTTTCTTT.

The V gene is TRBV19, the J gene TRBJ2-7, with 10 nucleotides matching TRBD1. The CDR3 spans 13 residues. V was pared by 3 bases and J by 6 bases, with 2 bases of the junction left unmatched. Germline V gene data show CDR1 as LNHDA and CDR2 as SQIVND (reference sequence). The DNA of the CDR3 is TGTGCCAGTAGTATCGGGGACAGGGGCGAGCAGTACTTC. Translated: CASSIGDRGEQYF.

This clone has a handful of counts. This chain links TRBV4-1 with TRBJ1-1; 7 positions match TRBD1. The V gene's germline CDR1 is MGHRA and CDR2 YSYEKL. Trimming removed 4 bases from V and 3 bases from J; junction bases left unmatched: 8. CDR3 length: 15 amino acids. The CDR3 loop is CASSPMKGADTEAFF. The CDR3 bases are TGCGCCAGCAGCCCCATGAAGGGGGCCGACACTGAAGCTTTCTTT.

As to this clone: A read error may account for a junction end that differs from germline. The chain is built from TRBV19 and TRBJ2-5; 8 nucleotides agree with TRBD1. The CDR3 has 11 residues. Germline CDR1 reads LNHDA; CDR2 reads SQIVND (reference sequence). This CDR3 reads CASSIGQGLNF. CDR3 nucleotides: TGTGCCAGTAGTATCGGACAGGGTCTGAACTTC.

This rearrangement joins TRBV5-1 to TRBJ2-5, with D possibly matching TRBD2 (5 bases). The CDR3 is made up of 15 amino acids. V dropped 7 bases and J dropped 1 base, with 17 bases sitting between them. The germline CDR1 and CDR2 sequences are SGHRS and YFSETQ. The CDR3 here is CASGRADDFQETQYF. The CDR3 DNA sequence: TGCGCCAGCGGGCGGGCAGACGACTTCCAAGAGACCCAGTACTTC.

Written as DNA, the CDR3 is TGTGCCAGCAGTGAAGAACCCGGGATCGAAGCTTTCTTT. This encodes CASSEEPGIEAFF. This chain joins TRBV2 and TRBJ1-1; no reliable D call. The germline gives CDR1 SNHLY, CDR2 FYNNEI. V was pared by 1 base and J by 8 bases, with 11 bases between. This CDR3 comprises 13 residues.

This chain links TRBV6-6 with TRBJ1-5; TRBD1 matches at 7 bases. The CDR3 totals 15 residues. CDR1 is MNHNY, CDR2 SVGAGI, per germline (reference sequence). V was pared by 0 bases and J by 6 bases, with 5 bases of the junction left unmatched. The CDR3 DNA follows: TGTGCCAGCAGTTACTCCGAGGGGGCGGGTCAGCCCCAGCATTTT. Translation: CASSYSEGAGQPQHF.

The CDR3 here is CASSPRHWEAQYF. DNA for the CDR3: TGTGCCAGTAGTCCCCGACACTGGGAGGCCCAGTACTTC. The gene calls are TRBV19 and TRBJ2-5; a possible D gene is TRBD2 (6 bases). There are 13 residues in the CDR3. The V and J ends lost 5 bases and 9 bases respectively, with 16 bases between them. Germline V CDR1 and CDR2: LNHDA, SQIVND (reference sequence).

This chain links TRBV6-5 with TRBJ2-7; D not resolved. CDR1 and CDR2 from the germline V gene are MNHEY and SVGAGI. This CDR3 comprises 13 residues. Trimming shortened V by 6 bases and J by 2 bases, and 11 bases separated the two germline ends. CDR3 sequence (DNA): TGTGCCAGCAGATCCCTGCCTACCTACGAGCAGTACTTC. Protein: CASRSLPTYEQYF.

The chain uses TRBV29-1 and TRBJ1-1; 8 bases line up with TRBD1. Looked up from germline, CDR1 is SQVTM and CDR2 is ANQGSEA. This CDR3 spans 12 amino acids. J was trimmed by 3 bases and V by 5 bases; bases with no gene match: 2. CDR3 nucleotide sequence: TGCAGCGTTAACAGGGGGGACACTGAAGCTTTCTTT. Its protein product is CSVNRGDTEAFF.

This chain connects TRBV21-1 to TRBJ2-5; the D call TRBD1 from the table was never checked on the DNA. Judging by the DNA end, TRBJ2-7 fits better; the J call may be wrong. TRBV21-1 counts as a pseudogene. The CDR3 contains 14 residues. The CDR3 DNA reads as TGTGCCAGCAGCTGGGACACTGGATCCTACGAGCAGTACTTC. Amino acid sequence: CASSWDTGSYEQYF.

The chain is built from TRBV9 and TRBJ1-2, with 8 positions matching TRBD1. Trimming took 4 bases from V and 6 from J; bases not matched to a gene: 14. CDR1 and CDR2 from the germline V gene are SGDLS and YYNGEE. The CDR3 consists of 16 residues. This CDR3 is CASSHPRQGLLDGYTF. The CDR3 DNA is TGTGCCAGCAGCCATCCCAGACAGGGGCTTTTGGATGGCTACACCTTC.

The chain couples TRBV11-2 to TRBJ2-1; TRBD2 aligns across 9 bases. After removal of 4 bases from V and 2 bases from J, the junction contained 3 bases not matched to a gene. This CDR3 is built from 15 residues. Germline CDR1 SGHAT, CDR2 FQNNGV. CDR3 DNA sequence: TGTGCCAGCAGCTCTCTAGCGGGGCCCTACAATGAGCAGTTCTTC. Protein product: CASSSLAGPYNEQFF.